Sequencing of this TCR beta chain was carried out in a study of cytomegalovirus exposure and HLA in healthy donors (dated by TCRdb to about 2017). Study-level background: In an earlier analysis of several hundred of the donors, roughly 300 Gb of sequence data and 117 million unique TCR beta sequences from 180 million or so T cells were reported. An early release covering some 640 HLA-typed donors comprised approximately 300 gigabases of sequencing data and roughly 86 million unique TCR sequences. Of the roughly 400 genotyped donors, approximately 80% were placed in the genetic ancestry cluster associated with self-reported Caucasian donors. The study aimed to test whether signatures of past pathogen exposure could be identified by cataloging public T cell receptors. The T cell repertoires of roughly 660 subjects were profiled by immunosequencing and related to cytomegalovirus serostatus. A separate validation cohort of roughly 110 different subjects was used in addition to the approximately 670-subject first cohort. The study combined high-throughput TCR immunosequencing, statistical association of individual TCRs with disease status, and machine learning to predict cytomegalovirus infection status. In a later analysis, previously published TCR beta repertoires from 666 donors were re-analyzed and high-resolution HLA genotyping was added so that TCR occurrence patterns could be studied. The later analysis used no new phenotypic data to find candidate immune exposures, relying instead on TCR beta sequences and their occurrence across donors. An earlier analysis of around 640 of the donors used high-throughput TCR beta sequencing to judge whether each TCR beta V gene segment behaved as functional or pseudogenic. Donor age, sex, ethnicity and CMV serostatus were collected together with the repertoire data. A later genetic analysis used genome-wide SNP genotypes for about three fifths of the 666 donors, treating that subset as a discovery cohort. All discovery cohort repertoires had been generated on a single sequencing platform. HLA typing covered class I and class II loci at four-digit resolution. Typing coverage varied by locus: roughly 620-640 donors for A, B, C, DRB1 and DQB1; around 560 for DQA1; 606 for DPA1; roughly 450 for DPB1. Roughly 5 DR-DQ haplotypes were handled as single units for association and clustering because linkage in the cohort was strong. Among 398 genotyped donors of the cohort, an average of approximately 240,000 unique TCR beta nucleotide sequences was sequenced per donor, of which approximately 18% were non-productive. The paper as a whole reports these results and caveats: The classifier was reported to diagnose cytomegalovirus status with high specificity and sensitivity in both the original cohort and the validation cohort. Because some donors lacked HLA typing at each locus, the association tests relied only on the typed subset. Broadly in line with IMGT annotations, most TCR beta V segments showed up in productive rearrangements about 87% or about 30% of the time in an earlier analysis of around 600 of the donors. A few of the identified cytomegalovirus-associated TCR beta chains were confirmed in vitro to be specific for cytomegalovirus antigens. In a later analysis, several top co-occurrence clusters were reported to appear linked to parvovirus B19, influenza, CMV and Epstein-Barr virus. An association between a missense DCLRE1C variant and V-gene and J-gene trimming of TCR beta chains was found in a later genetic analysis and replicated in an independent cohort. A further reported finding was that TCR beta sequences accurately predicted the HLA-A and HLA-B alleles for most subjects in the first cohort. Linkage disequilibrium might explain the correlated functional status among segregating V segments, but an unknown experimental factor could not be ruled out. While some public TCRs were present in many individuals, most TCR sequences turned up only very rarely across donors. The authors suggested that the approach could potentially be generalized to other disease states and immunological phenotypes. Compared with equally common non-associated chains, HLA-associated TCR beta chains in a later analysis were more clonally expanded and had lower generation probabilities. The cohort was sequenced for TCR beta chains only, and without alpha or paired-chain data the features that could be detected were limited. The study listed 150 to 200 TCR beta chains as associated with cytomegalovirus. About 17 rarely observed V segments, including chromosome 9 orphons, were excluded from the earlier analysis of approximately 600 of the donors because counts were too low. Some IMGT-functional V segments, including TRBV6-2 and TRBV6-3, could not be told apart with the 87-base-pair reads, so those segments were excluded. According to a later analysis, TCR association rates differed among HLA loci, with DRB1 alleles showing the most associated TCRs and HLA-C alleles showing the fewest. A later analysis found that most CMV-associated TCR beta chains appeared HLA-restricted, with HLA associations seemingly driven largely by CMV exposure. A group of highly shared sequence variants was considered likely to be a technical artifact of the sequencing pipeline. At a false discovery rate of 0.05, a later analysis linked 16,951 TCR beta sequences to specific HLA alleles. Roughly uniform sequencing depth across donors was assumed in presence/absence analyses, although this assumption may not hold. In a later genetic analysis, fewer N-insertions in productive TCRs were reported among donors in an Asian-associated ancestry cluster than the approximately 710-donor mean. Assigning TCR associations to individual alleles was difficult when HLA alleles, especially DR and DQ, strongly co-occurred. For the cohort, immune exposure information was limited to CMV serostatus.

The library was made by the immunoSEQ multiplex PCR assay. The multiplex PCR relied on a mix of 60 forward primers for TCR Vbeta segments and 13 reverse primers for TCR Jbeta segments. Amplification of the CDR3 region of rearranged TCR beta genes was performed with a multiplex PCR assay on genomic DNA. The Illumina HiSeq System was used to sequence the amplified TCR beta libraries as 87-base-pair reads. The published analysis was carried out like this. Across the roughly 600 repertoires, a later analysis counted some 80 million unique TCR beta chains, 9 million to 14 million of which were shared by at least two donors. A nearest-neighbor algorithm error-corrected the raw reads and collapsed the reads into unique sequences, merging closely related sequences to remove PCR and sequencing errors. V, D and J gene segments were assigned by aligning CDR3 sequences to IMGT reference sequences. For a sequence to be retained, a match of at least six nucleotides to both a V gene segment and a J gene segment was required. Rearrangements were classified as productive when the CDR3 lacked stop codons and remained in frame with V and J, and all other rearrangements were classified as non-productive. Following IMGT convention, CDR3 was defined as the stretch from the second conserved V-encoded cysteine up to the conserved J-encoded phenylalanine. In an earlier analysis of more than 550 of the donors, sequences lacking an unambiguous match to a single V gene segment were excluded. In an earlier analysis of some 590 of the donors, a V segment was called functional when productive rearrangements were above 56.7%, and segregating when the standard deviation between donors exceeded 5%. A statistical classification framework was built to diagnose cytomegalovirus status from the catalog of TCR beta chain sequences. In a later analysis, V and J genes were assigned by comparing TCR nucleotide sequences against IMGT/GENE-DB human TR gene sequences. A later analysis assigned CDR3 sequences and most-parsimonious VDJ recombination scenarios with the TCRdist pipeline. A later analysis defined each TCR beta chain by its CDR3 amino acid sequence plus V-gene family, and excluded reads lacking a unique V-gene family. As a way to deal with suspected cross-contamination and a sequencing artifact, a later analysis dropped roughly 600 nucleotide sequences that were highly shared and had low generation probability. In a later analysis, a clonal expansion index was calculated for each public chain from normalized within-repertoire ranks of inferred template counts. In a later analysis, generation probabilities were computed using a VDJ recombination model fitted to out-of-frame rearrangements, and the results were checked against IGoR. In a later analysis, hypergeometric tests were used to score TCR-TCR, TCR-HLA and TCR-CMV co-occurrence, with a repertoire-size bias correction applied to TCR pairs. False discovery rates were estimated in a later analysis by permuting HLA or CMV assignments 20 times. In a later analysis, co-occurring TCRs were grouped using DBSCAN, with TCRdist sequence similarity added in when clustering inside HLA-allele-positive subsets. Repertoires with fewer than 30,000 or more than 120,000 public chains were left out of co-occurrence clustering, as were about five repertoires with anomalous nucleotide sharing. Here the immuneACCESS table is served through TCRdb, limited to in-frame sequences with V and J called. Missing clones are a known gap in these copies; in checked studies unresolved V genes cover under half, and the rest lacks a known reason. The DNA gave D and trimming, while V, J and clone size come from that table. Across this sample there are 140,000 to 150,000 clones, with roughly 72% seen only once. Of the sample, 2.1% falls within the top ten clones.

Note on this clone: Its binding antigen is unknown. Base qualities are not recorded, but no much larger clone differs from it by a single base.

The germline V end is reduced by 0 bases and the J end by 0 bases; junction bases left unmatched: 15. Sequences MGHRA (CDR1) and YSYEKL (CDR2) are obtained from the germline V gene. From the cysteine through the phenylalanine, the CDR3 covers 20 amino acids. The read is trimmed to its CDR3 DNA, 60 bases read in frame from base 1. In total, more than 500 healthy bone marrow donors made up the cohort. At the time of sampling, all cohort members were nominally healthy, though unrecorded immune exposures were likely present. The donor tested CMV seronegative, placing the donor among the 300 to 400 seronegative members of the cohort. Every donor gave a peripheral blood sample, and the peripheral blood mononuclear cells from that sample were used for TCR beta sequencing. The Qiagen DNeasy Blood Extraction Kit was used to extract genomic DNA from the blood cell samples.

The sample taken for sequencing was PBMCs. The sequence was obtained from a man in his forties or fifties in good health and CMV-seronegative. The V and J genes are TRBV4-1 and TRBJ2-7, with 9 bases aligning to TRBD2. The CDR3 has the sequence CASSQDDRLAGLLGSYEQYF. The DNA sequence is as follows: TGCGCCAGCAGCCAAGATGATCGGCTAGCGGGATTGTTGGGCTCCTACGAGCAGTACTTC.